This T cell receptor (beta chain) was identified during a study of shared clonotypes between healthy human individuals (TCRdb year 2020). Background on the whole study: A few men and a couple of women, aged 18 to 49 years, made up the cohort. For each donor, CD4 naive and CD4 memory were each run on three plates, CD8 naive on two plates, and CD8 memory on one plate. To estimate repertoire size and how much clonotype sharing occurs between individuals, the study deeply sequenced the blood TCR repertoires of five healthy adults. Different laboratories and diverse techniques were used to prepare libraries and sequence TCR repertoires, to increase sequencing depth and limit assay-specific biases. Per donor, leukapheresis produced somewhere between about 0.94 and 10 billion PBMCs. What the work shows at the level of the full study, not this receptor alone: The small number of donors limited the genetic and exposure-history diversity represented. Even with the large sequencing depth, rarefaction of the sorted-subset datasets indicated that sequencing was incomplete. Higher generation probabilities were observed for clonotypes shared by all four sorted-subset donors than for non-shared clonotypes. Sampling was restricted to blood, and TCR repertoires in tissues likely differ from the TCR repertoires found in blood. When a few donors were compared, the shared fraction of clonotypes was 5% to 6.5% for naive CD4, about 4% for naive CD8, 2.3% for memory CD4, and about 0.36% for memory CD8. Naive subsets generally had larger estimated clonotype richness than memory subsets. Pairwise subsampling led to the expectation that sequencing depth would affect the degree of clonotype sharing among donors.

Using the deep immunoSEQ assay, multiplex PCR amplified TCR CDR3 regions from genomic DNA. Extracted genomic DNA from each cell subset was spread evenly across all wells of several immunoSEQ 96-well plates, with each plate serving as a replicate. For sorted subsets, 200 ng of genomic DNA, equivalent to 25,000 to 35,000 T cell genomes, went into each replicate PCR. Purified libraries were measured with a Qubit 3.0 fluorometer, size-checked on a Bioanalyzer 2100, and measured again with the KAPA Library Quantification kit. A separate single-read 150-cycle Illumina NextSeq 550 flow cell was used to sequence each immunoSEQ 96-well plate. As for how the authors treated the data: Because only junctional sequences without quality scores were contained in the immunoSEQ output, filtering matching that applied to full-length reads could not be performed. To assign V/J genes and CDR3, sequences were annotated against IMGT germline references using PyIR, a Python wrapper for IgBLAST v1.9. Reads with weak V/J assignments (E-value above 1e-6), missing CDR3, stop codons, out-of-frame junctions, or ambiguous translated residues were removed. V3J clonotypes were defined as sequences sharing the same inferred V gene, J gene, and CDR3 amino acid sequence. The percentage overlap between two repertoires was calculated by dividing the number of shared unique clonotypes by the size of the smaller repertoire. Three approaches were used to assess repertoire richness: RTK rarefaction, the Chao1 estimator, and Recon v2.1 estimates of unobserved clonotypes. OLGA was used to compute generation probabilities for all TCRbeta clonotypes that the gDNA method yielded from a handful of donors. The table comes from immuneACCESS by way of TCRdb, which keeps in-frame sequences with V and J called. Part of the clones is missing from these tables; in studies checked, under half for an unresolved V gene and the rest for unknown reasons. V and J calls and clone size are as listed in that table; D and trimming were resolved from the DNA. The sample table contains 2 million to 3 million clones; only one count was recorded for under 95% of them. Jointly, the top ten make up about 0.39% of the sample.

Healthy HIV-negative adults with no recently reported acute infections or vaccinations were included as donors. All donors were Caucasian adults living in Nashville, Tennessee, USA. CD4+ T cells were enriched by magnetic negative selection; naive cells were then positively selected on CD45RA, and the negative fraction formed the memory subset. After blood collection by leukapheresis, PBMCs were isolated using Ficoll-Histopaque density gradient centrifugation and then cryopreserved in the vapor phase of liquid nitrogen. Analytical flow cytometry was used to check the purity and quantity of each magnetically sorted T cell population. Genomic DNA was isolated from each sorted fraction and quantified by UV absorbance on a Nanodrop 2000c. As regards this clone: Its binding antigen is unknown. Nothing much larger sits one base from this clone, and base qualities are not available.

The germline V gene sets CDR1 to MDHEN and CDR2 to SYDVKM. Cut back by 4 bases and 0 bases, the V and J ends lie 15 bases apart. From the cysteine up to the phenylalanine, the CDR3 has a length of 16 residues. Just the 48-base CDR3 DNA is kept, in frame starting at base 1. The TCR was taken from a man between 18 and 35 years old in good health. Some clones in this sample may be carry-over from other donors' samples. The chain uses TRBV28 and TRBJ1-1; the D gene is perhaps TRBD1, from 5 matching bases. Sequencing was done on a sample of naive CD4+ T cells from PBMCs. The cell subset or site label corresponds to: CD45RA+ positively selected. The DNA sequence is given as TGTGCCAGCAGTTCTAGTGGGGGACGGATGAACACTGAAGCTTTCTTT. Translated, this gives CASSSSGGRMNTEAFF.